Reported below is one T cell receptor beta chain. The antigen remains undetermined. V dropped 1 base and J dropped 0 bases, with 8 bases sitting between them. The CDR3 length is 15 residues. Germline V gives CDR1 LGHNA, CDR2 YSLEER. The sample is drawn from a study of T cell responses to AZD1222 COVID-19 vaccine. Regarding the study as a whole: Receipt of two AZD1222 doses was followed by a rise in Spike-specific TCR breadth and depth. In a largely white British group with more females than males, clonal diversity was possibly underestimated. Repertoires in all cases were sampled only once the peak T cell response had passed.

TCRdb keeps only in-frame clones here, not all; method: immunoSEQ multiplex PCR. Among 110,000 to 150,000 clones listed, around 89% were seen once. Second-dose groups at about 4 or about 12 weeks were pooled. This TCR was sampled from an adult who received the AZD1222 COVID-19 vaccine. This chain uses TRBV4-3 with TRBJ2-3; D is unresolved. Source: peripheral blood, taken 28 days after the second AZD1222 dose. The chain's CDR3 is CASSQGTSSTDTQYF. The CDR3 bases are TGCGCCAGCAGCCAAGGAACGTCTAGCACAGATACGCAGTATTTT.